This TCR beta chain was sequenced in a study of blood T cell repertoires in COVID-19. Per the authors' pipeline: Reference gene primer amplification gave estimated nucleated cell counts. The repertoire was sequenced with immunoSEQ multiplex PCR; TCRdb's copy has only in-frame clones and lacks some. V and J calls plus clone size are reproduced from that table; the DNA served to infer D and trimming. Seen here are about 180,000 clones, 75% to 90% observed once, and the top ten hold approximately 6.2%. The V gene's germline CDR1 is SGHDT and CDR2 YYEEEE. V lost 4 bases and J lost 6, with 14 bases in between. The CDR3 covers 13 residues.

The genes are TRBV5-6 and TRBJ2-7, with D perhaps matching TRBD1 (6 bases). This clonotype was obtained from a man in his forties who had recovered from COVID-19. The specimen was PBMCs or T cells enriched from blood (not recorded which). In nucleotides, the CDR3 is TGTGCCAGCAGCCAACAGGGTTATGGCGAGCAGTACTTC. Translated: CASSQQGYGEQYF.